This TCR beta chain was captured by sequencing in a study of regulatory T cells in long-lasting Graves disease. The time point here: newly diagnosed GD, antithyroid drugs for less than 3 months. From RNA extracted from PBMCs, the TCR library was made. Germline CDR1 GTSNPN, CDR2 SVGIG (reference sequence). CDR3 length: 20 amino acids. V shed 3 bases and J shed 0 bases, with 26 bases lying between them. In its sample, this clonotype was seen many times. Arm-PCR of CDR3 regions and iRepertoire HTBI primers were the basis on which TCR beta libraries were built. A single record per CDR3 protein comes from TCRdb applying MiXCR to the multiplex PCR reads. This sample has roughly 420,000 distinct CDR3 sequences; 16% occur once, and the top ten carry about 10%. The same specimen was also included in a second study, on T cells in Graves' hyperthyroidism and ophthalmopathy. As that report states: Hyperthyroidism of Graves' type that showed no ophthalmopathy progression within 18 months was stable.

This sequence joins TRBV30 and TRBJ2-2; tentatively, D is TRBD2 (5 bases). The source was peripheral blood mononuclear cells (PBMCs), collected at new diagnosis, from a patient treated with antithyroid drugs. The receptor was isolated from a young woman with Graves disease. The CDR3 here is CAWRPPALAPGLSNTGELFF. The CDR3 region has the DNA TGTGCCTGGAGGCCTCCGGCGTTAGCGCCCGGCCTATCGAACACCGGGGAGCTGTTTTTT.